This T cell receptor (beta chain) was sequenced in a study of beta chain features in type 1 diabetes (dated by TCRdb to the late 2010s). Background for the entire study: No differences in mean age, gender distribution, total cell number or subset yield were found between patients and healthy donors. Across all samples, about 110 million sorted cells were examined, and cell number per subset correlated strongly with RNA yield. In the study, TCRB repertoires of sorted circulating CD4+ T cell subsets from recently diagnosed type 1 diabetes patients were compared with those of matched healthy donors. Whereas all 30 or so donors provided naive and central memory subsets, regulatory and stem cell-like memory subsets were isolated from just 8 patients and about eight healthy donors.

Overall study results and their limits: Naive, central memory and regulatory TCRB repertoires appeared to be more alike among patients than among healthy donors. Type 1 diabetes patients showed a moderate but significant shortening of TCRB CDR3 length in all four CD4+ subsets. PCR may preferentially amplify shorter templates, but because patient and control samples were amplified and corrected together, any resulting skew would affect both groups equally. At VDJ recombination sites, patients with type 1 diabetes made fewer insertions and deleted more nucleotides, a pattern implying thymic rearrangement abnormalities. Because cDNA was sequenced instead of genomic DNA, highly expressing activated cells could be over-represented, though the groups showed no difference in activation or CD3 levels. Because the HLA sub-analyses included only small numbers of individuals, any influence of HLA type on TCRB rearrangement was left unresolved.

The junction shows trimming of 3 bases on V and 3 bases on J, and the gene matches do not reach 3 bases of it. The CDR3 runs 15 amino acids, cysteine and phenylalanine included. Only the CDR3 part of the read is kept: 45 bases, read in frame from the first base. In the germline V gene, CDR1 corresponds to SQVTM and CDR2 to ANQGSEA. From each donor, a single peripheral blood sample of about 110 mL on average was drawn into heparinised tubes. Using a panel that included CD45RO, CCR7, CD25, CD127, CD95 and CD27, naive, central memory, regulatory and stem cell-like memory CD4+ T cells were sorted on a BD FACSAria II. Purity was above 95% for every sorted population. PBMCs were isolated right away by Lymphoprep density gradient centrifugation and were stained directly, without culture. Samples were stained and sorted in pairs, with one healthy donor and one patient per experiment, so that batch effects were minimized.

This clone was counted only a few times. Its antigen is still unknown. The sample holds no much larger clone one base away, and base qualities are not on file. All of the isolated RNA was reverse transcribed with the High Capacity cDNA Reverse Transcription Kit, so expressed TCRB transcripts were sequenced. Deep immunoSEQ sequencing was applied to naive, central memory and regulatory T cell samples, giving an average of roughly 3.3 million total reads per sample. Sorted cells were lysed in RLT buffer and RNA was extracted with DNase-treated RNeasy Micro or Mini kits, depending on cell number. To prevent cross-contamination, each cell subset was processed individually, whereas patient and healthy donor samples were processed jointly. Using the immunoSEQ multiplex PCR, TCRB sequences were amplified from cDNA into 87-bp fragments spanning the CDR3 region. Sequencing of the amplicons was done on the Illumina HiSeq platform. The original methods were these. Synthetic template baselines were used to correct PCR bias computationally, reads within Hamming distance 2 were collapsed, and singletons that could not be merged were discarded. Reads were aligned to IMGT to assign V, D and J genes, CDR3 length, and insertions or deletions at six rearrangement sites. Clonotype counts were normalized to sorted cell number within each subset before computing true diversity and Gini coefficients with the tcR R package. The overlap coefficient, calculated on TCRB nucleotide sequences, was used to quantify repertoire sharing. TCRdb carries this immuneACCESS record with in-frame sequences only. Its versions omit some clonotypes, under half of them owing to an unresolved V gene in the studies checked, with the rest unexplained. The DNA was the basis for D and trimming; V, J and clone size are from that table. This sample holds about 150,000 clones; roughly 11% were observed only once. Together, the top ten hold about 2.1% of the sample.

The receptor comes from a man aged 18 to 29 in good health. The sample was central memory CD4+ T cells from blood. The rearrangement combines TRBV29-1 with TRBJ2-3; 13 nucleotides in the junction match TRBD2. Read as DNA, the sequence is TGCAGCGTTGACCGACTAGCGGGAGGTACAGATACGCAGTATTTT. Its translation reads: CSVDRLAGGTDTQYF.